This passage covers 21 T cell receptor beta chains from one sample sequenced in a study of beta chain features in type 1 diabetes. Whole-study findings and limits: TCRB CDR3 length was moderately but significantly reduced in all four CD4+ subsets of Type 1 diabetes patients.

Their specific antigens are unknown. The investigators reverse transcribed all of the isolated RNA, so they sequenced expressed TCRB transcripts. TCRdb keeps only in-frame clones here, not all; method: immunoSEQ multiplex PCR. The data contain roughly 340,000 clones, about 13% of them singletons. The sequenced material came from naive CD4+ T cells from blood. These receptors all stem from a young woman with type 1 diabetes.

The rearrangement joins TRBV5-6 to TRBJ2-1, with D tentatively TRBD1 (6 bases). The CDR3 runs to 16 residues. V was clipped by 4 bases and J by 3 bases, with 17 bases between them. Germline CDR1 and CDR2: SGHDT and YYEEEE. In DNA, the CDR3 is TGTGCCAGCAGCCAGGTAACAGGGAAGAACTACAATGAGCAGTTCTTC. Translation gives CASSQVTGKNYNEQFF.

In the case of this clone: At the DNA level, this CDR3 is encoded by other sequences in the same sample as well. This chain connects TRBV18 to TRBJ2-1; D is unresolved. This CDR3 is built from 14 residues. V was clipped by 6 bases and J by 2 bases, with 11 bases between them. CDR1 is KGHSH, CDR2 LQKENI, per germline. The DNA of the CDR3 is TGTGCCAGCTCGCCTTCTGCGACCTACAATGAGCAGTTCTTC. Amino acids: CASSPSATYNEQFF.

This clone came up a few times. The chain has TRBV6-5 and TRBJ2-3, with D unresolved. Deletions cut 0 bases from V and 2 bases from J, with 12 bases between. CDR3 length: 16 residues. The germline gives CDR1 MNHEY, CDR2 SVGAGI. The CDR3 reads CASSYSGPSDTDTQYF. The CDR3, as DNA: TGTGCCAGCAGTTACTCCGGTCCTTCCGACACAGATACGCAGTATTTT.

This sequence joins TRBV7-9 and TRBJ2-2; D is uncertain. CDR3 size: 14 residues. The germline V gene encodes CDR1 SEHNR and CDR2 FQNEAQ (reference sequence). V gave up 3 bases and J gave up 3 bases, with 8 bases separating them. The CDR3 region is CASSFGLDTGELFF. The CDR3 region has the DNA TGTGCCAGCAGCTTCGGGTTAGACACCGGGGAGCTGTTTTTT.

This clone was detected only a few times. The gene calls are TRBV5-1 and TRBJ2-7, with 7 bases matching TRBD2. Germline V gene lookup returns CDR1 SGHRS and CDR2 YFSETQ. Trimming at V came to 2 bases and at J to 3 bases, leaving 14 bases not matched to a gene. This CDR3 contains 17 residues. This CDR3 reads CASSFTALGGTIYEQYF. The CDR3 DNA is TGCGCCAGCAGCTTTACGGCCCTCGGGGGGACTATCTACGAGCAGTACTTC. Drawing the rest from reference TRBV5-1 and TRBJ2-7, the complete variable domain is KAGVTQTPRYLIKTRGQQVTLSCSPISGHRSVSWYQQTPGQGLQFLFEYFSETQRNKGNFPGRFSGRQFSNSRSEMNVSTLELGDSALYLCASSFTALGGTIYEQYFGPGTRLTVT.

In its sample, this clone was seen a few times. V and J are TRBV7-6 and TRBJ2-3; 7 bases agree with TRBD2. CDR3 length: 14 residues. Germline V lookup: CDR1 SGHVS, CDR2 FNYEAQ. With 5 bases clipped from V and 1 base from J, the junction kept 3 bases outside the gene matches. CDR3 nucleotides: TGTGCCAGCAGCCAGCTAGCGGGCACAGATACGCAGTATTTT. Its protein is CASSQLAGTDTQYF.

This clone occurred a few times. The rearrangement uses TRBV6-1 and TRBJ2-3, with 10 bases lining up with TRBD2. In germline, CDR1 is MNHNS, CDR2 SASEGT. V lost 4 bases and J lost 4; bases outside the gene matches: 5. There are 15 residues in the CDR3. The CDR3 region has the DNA TGTGCCAGCAGTGGGCTAGCGGGAGCGCCAGATACGCAGTATTTT. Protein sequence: CASSGLAGAPDTQYF.

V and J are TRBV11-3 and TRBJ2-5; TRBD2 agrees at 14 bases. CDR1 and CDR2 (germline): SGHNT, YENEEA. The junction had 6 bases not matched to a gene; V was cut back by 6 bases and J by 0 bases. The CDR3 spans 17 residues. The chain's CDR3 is CASRPGLAGVYQETQYF. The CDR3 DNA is TGTGCCAGCAGACCGGGACTAGCGGGAGTGTACCAAGAGACCCAGTACTTC.

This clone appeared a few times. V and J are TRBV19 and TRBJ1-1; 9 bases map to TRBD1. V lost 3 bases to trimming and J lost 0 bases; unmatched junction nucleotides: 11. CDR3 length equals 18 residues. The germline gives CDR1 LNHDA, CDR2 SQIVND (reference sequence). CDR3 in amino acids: CASSILPGQGPMNTEAFF. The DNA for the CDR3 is TGTGCCAGTAGTATCCTTCCGGGACAGGGCCCGATGAACACTGAAGCTTTCTTT. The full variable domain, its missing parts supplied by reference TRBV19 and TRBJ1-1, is DGGITQSPKYLFRKEGQNVTLSCEQNLNHDAMYWYRQDPGQGLRLIYYSQIVNDFQKGDIAEGYSVSREKKESFPLTVTSAQKNPTAFYLCASSILPGQGPMNTEAFFGQGTRLTVV.

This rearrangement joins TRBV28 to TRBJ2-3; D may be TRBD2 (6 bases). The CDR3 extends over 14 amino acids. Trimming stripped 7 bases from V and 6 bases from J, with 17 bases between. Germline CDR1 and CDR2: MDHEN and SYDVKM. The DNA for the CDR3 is TGTGCCAGCAAGCCCCTAGGAGGGTGGGATACGCAGTATTTT. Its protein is CASKPLGGWDTQYF. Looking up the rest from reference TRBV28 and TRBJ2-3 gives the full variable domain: DVKVTQSSRYLVKRTGEKVFLECVQDMDHENMFWYRQDPGLGLRLIYFSYDVKMKEKGDIPEGYSVSREKKERFSLILESASTNQTSMYLCASKPLGGWDTQYFGPGTRLTVL.

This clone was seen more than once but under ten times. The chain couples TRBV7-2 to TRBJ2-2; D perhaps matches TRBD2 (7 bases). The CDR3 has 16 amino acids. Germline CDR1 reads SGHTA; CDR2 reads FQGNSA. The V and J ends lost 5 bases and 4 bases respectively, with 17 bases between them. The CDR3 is CASSTPSAGATGELFF. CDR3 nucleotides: TGTGCCAGCAGCACGCCTAGTGCGGGGGCCACCGGGGAGCTGTTTTTT.

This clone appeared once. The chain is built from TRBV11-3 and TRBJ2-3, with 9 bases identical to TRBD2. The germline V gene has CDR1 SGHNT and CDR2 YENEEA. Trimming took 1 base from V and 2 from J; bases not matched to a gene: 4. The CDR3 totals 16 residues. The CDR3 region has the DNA TGTGCCAGCAGCTTAGTGGCGGGAGGGTTCACAGATACGCAGTATTTT. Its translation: CASSLVAGGFTDTQYF.

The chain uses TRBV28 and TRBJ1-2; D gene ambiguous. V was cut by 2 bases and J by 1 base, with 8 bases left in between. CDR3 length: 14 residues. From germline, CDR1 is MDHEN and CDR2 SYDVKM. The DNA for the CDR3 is TGTGCCAGCAGTTTAGTTGGGCTTAACTATGGCTACACCTTC. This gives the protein CASSLVGLNYGYTF.

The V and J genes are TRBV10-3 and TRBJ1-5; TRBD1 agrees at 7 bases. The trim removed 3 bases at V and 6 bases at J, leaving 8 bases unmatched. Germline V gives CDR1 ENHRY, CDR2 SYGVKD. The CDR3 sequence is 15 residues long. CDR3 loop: CAISETGQQFQPQHF. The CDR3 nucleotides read TGTGCCATCAGTGAAACGGGACAGCAGTTTCAGCCCCAGCATTTT.

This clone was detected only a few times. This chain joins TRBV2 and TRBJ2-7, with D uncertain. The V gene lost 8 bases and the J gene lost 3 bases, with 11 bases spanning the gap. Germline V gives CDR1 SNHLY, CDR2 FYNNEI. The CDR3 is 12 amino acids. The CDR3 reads CASLQFLYEQYF. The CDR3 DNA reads TGTGCCAGCTTGCAGTTCCTCTACGAGCAGTACTTC. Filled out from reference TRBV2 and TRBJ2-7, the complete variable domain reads EPEVTQTPSHQVTQMGQEVILRCVPISNHLYFYWYRQILGQKVEFLVSFYNNEISEKSEIFDDQFSVERPDGSNFTLKIRSTKLEDSAMYFCASLQFLYEQYFGPGTRLTVT.

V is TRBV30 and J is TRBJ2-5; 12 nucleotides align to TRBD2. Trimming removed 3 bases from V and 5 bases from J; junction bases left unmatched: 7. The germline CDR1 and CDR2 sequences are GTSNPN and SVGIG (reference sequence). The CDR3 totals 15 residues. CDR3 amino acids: CAWRNGLAGRETQYF. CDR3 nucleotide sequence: TGTGCCTGGAGGAACGGACTAGCGGGAAGGGAGACCCAGTACTTC.

CDR3 nucleotide sequence: TGTGCCAGTAGAATTCAGGGACAAGAGACCCAGTACTTC. Translation gives CASRIQGQETQYF. V gene TRBV19 combines with J gene TRBJ2-5; D possibly corresponds to TRBD1 (5 bases). V was pared by 6 bases and J by 2 bases, with 10 bases between. The CDR3 spans 13 residues. CDR1 and CDR2 (germline): LNHDA, SQIVND (reference sequence). Full variable domain (missing parts from reference TRBV19 and TRBJ2-5): DGGITQSPKYLFRKEGQNVTLSCEQNLNHDAMYWYRQDPGQGLRLIYYSQIVNDFQKGDIAEGYSVSREKKESFPLTVTSAQKNPTAFYLCASRIQGQETQYFGPGTRLLVL.

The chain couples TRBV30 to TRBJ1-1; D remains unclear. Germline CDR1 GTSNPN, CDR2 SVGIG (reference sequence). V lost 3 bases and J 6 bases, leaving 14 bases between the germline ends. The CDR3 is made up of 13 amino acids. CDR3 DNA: TGTGCCTGGAGCACAGCCTCCGAGTCTGAAGCTTTCTTT. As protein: CAWSTASESEAFF.

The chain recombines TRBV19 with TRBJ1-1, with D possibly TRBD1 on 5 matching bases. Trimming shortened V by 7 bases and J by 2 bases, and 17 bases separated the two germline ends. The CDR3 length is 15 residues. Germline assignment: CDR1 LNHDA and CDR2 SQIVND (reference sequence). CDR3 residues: CASTLDSVRNTEAFF. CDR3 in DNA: TGTGCCAGTACCTTAGACAGCGTTCGTAACACTGAAGCTTTCTTT.

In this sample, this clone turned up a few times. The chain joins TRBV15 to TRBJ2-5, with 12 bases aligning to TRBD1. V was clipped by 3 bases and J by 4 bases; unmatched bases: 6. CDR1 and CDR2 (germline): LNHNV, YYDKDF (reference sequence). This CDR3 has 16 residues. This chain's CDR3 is CATSRGQGARGETQYF. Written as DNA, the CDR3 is TGTGCCACCAGCAGGGGACAGGGGGCAAGAGGAGAGACCCAGTACTTC. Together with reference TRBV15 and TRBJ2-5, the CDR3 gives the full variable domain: DAMVIQNPRYQVTQFGKPVTLSCSQTLNHNVMYWYQQKSSQAPKLLFHYYDKDFNNEADTPDNFQSRRPNTSFCFLDIRSPGLGDTAMYLCATSRGQGARGETQYFGPGTRLLVL.

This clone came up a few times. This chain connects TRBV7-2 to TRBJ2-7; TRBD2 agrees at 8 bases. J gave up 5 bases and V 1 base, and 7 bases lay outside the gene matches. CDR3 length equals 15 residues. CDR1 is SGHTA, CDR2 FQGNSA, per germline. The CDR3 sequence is CASSLGLAGGHEQYV. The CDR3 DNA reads TGTGCCAGCAGCTTAGGACTGGCGGGAGGCCACGAGCAGTACGTC.